This T cell receptor beta chain was recovered during a study of blood T cell repertoires in COVID-19. Across the whole study: Sites in the United States, Italy and Spain provided acute and convalescent COVID-19 samples. T cells, B-cell-depleted T cells, or PBMCs supplied cDNA or gDNA.

In germline, CDR1 is SEHNR, CDR2 FQNEAQ (reference sequence). The CDR3 is 18 residues long. V lost 0 bases, J lost 4 bases, and 9 bases stayed unmatched. Authors' methods: Amplification with reference gene primers provided the estimates of nucleated cell counts. TCRdb keeps only in-frame clones here, not all; method: immunoSEQ multiplex PCR. V, J and clone size reflect that table, while D and trimming were determined from the DNA. The table shows about 250,000 clones, with around nine tenths occurring only once. Sequenced sample: PBMCs or T cells enriched from blood (not recorded which). This TCR was recovered from a woman between 35 and 50 years old who had been exposed to COVID-19. V and J are TRBV7-9 and TRBJ2-1; 10 bases map to TRBD2. The CDR3, as DNA: TGTGCCAGCAGCTTAGCGTCTAGCGGGAGTGGCGGTTACAATGAGCAGTTCTTC. Protein sequence: CASSLASSGSGGYNEQFF.